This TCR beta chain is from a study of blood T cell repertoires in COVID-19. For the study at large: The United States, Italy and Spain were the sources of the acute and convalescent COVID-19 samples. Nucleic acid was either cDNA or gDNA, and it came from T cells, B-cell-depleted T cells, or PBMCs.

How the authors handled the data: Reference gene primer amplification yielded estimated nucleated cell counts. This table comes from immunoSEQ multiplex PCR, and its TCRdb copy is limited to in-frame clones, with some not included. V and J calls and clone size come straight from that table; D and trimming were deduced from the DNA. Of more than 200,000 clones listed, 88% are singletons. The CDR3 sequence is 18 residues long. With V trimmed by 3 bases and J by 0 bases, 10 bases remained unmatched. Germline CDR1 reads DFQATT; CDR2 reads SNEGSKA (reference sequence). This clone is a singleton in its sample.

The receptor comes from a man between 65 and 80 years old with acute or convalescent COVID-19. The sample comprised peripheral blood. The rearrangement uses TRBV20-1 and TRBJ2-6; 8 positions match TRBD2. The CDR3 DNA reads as TGCAGTGCTAGTGCGGCGGGAGGACGCATCTCTGGGGCCAACGTCCTGACTTTC. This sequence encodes CSASAAGGRISGANVLTF.